This TCR beta chain appears in the sequencing data of a study of blood T cell repertoires in COVID-19 (dated by TCRdb to between 2020 and 2021). A note on the overall study: Samples covering the acute and convalescent phases of COVID-19 were provided by collaborators in the United States, Italy and Spain. The repertoires were released in a freely available public database intended as a resource for research on the immune response to SARS-CoV-2. The sample metadata nearly always contained a de-identified subject ID, COVID-19 status, age in years and sex. Where HLA class I and class II types were available, the types were taken from metadata supplied by the sample provider, not from assay-based typing. The samples were drawn from two sources: the first 160 participants of the ongoing ImmuneRACE study, and 1,000 to 1,500 subjects contributed by 6 global collaborators. Deeply sampled blood TCRbeta repertoires from subjects exposed to, actively infected with, or recovered from COVID-19 were included in the dataset. The material from the prospective study consisted of cDNA or gDNA derived from T cells, B-cell-depleted T cells, or PBMCs.

What the research found in general, with its limitations: How much clinical and demographic metadata was included differed by source and by participant, and the metadata was provided uncurated.

Whole blood was collected in K2EDTA tubes by collaborating institutions according to the institutions' own protocols. For TCRbeta analysis, collaborators shipped samples in one of three forms: frozen whole blood, isolated PBMCs, or DNA extracted from either of those sample types. V is trimmed back by 6 bases and J by 2 bases, and the junction contains 18 bases that no gene match accounts for. Per the germline V gene (reference sequence), GTSNPN is the CDR1 and SVGIG is the CDR2. The CDR3 has 17 amino acids, counting the end cysteine and phenylalanine. The kept DNA is CDR3 alone, 51 bases in frame from the first base. The immunoSEQ Assay, a bias-controlled multiplex PCR, was used to amplify TCRbeta CDR3 regions from genomic DNA. As for how the authors treated the data: The number of nucleated cells in each sample was estimated from the amplification of reference gene primers within the assay. Sequence reads were collapsed and filtered to measure the absolute abundance of every unique TCRbeta CDR3 rearrangement. For each sample, productive Simpson clonality was calculated by taking the square root of Simpson's diversity index across productive rearrangements. The clones in this table, taken by TCRdb from immuneACCESS, are in-frame only. Not every clone is retained; where verified, under half of the shortfall comes from an unresolved V gene, and the cause of the rest is unknown. V and J calls and clone size are copied from that table; D and trimming were computed from the DNA. For this sample there are under 200,000 clones; roughly 86% appear just once. Of the sample, around 2.6% is held by the ten largest clones.

Comments on this clone: No cognate antigen has been identified for it. No base quality information exists; no much larger clone differs at one position.

Sample: peripheral blood. This chain joins TRBV30 to TRBJ2-7, and 8 junctional nucleotides match TRBD2. The TCR comes from a man aged 35 to 55 with active or convalescent COVID-19. Here is the DNA: TGTGCCTGTGCCCGGGCTAGCGGGTGGCGGGGGACCTACGAGCAGTACTTC. Translated, it gives CACARASGWRGTYEQYF.